A selection of T cell receptor beta chains follows, all from one sample in a study of cytomegalovirus exposure and HLA in healthy donors. The repertoire was sequenced with immunoSEQ multiplex PCR; TCRdb's copy has only in-frame clones and lacks some. The sample contains 150,000 to 200,000 clones, roughly 80% of which appear only once. The source material was PBMCs. The receptor source for this set is a male donor in good health and CMV-seronegative. CDR3s include the opening cysteine and the closing phenylalanine or tryptophan. D genes are given only for firm matches. The listing skips clone size in some rows; elsewhere it reads once, few, many or a size class.

d_gene	len	abundance	v_gene	j_gene	CDR3aa	CDR3nt
NA	16	NA	TRBV11-2	TRBJ1-3	CASTSSEELSGNTIYF	TGTGCCAGCACCTCATCCGAGGAACTCTCTGGAAACACCATATATTTT
NA	13	NA	TRBV12-1	TRBJ2-3	CASKAGCTDTQYF	TGTGCCAGCAAAGCGGGGTGCACAGATACGCAGTATTTT
TRBD1	14	few	TRBV4-3	TRBJ1-6	CASSLDRGNSPLHF	TGCGCCAGCAGCTTGGACAGGGGAAATTCACCCCTCCACTTT
TRBD1	15	NA	TRBV2	TRBJ1-1	CASSDEGQGALEAFF	TGTGCCAGCAGTGATGAGGGACAGGGGGCCCTTGAAGCTTTCTTT
NA	15	NA	TRBV7-9	TRBJ2-5	CASSPRTATQETQYF	TGTGCCAGCAGCCCACGGACAGCTACACAAGAGACCCAGTACTTC
TRBD1	15	NA	TRBV7-9	TRBJ1-1	CASSRLTGGYTEAFF	TGTGCCAGCAGCCGTCTGACAGGGGGCTACACTGAAGCTTTCTTT
TRBD2	15	NA	TRBV19	TRBJ2-1	CASGTTSGPYNEQFF	TGTGCCAGTGGAACGACTAGCGGACCCTACAATGAGCAGTTCTTC
NA	13	few	TRBV6-6	TRBJ1-4	CASSLDSNEKLFF	TGTGCCAGTAGTTTGGACAGTAATGAAAAACTGTTTTTT
NA	16	once	TRBV7-8	TRBJ2-3	CASSLGRGKNTDTQYF	TGTGCCAGCAGCTTAGGTCGAGGAAAGAACACAGATACGCAGTATTTT
NA	14	NA	TRBV28	TRBJ1-1	CASSFINRDTEAFF	TGTGCCAGCAGTTTTATCAATCGGGACACTGAAGCTTTCTTT
NA	13	once	TRBV30	TRBJ1-5	CAWTRGSNQPQHF	TGTGCCTGGACCCGAGGTAGCAATCAGCCCCAGCATTTT
TRBD2	18	NA	TRBV7-2	TRBJ2-5	CASSSPTSGTSFQETQYF	TGTGCCAGCAGCTCACCAACTAGCGGGACGAGCTTCCAAGAGACCCAGTACTTC
NA	15	NA	TRBV9	TRBJ1-1	CASSVDLLRDTEAFF	TGTGCCAGCAGCGTAGACCTACTGAGGGACACTGAAGCTTTCTTT
TRBD1	15	NA	TRBV5-1	TRBJ1-2	CASSLLDRGNYGYTF	TGCGCCAGCAGCTTGCTTGACAGGGGAAACTATGGCTACACCTTC
TRBD2	21	NA	TRBV7-6	TRBJ2-3	CASSLAPFGTSGGALADTQYF	TGTGCCAGCAGCTTAGCGCCTTTCGGGACTAGCGGGGGGGCCCTAGCAGATACGCAGTATTTT
NA	13	NA	TRBV5-6	TRBJ2-5	CASSLDRAETQYF	TGTGCCAGCAGCTTGGACAGGGCAGAGACCCAGTACTTC